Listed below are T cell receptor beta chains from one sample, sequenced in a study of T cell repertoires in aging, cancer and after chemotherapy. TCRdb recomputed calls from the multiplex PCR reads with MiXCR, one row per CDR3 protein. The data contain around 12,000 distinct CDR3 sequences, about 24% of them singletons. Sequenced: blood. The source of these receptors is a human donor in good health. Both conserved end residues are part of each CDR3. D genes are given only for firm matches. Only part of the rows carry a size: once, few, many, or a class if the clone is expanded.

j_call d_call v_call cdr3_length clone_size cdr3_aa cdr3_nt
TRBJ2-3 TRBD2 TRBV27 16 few CASSPLRRGGGDTQYF TGTGCCAGCAGTCCTCTGAGGCGGGGGGGGGGAGATACGCAGTATTTT
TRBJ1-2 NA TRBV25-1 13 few CASSELVDYGYTF TGTGCCAGCAGTGAATTGGTAGACTATGGCTACACCTTC
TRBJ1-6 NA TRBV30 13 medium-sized CACITNEESPLHF TGTGCCTGTATTACAAACGAGGAGTCACCCCTCCACTTT
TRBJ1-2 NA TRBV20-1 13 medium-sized CSARAGAHYGYTF TGCAGTGCGCGAGCGGGCGCCCACTATGGCTACACCTTC
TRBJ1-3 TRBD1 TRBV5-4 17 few CASTKKGLTGGGNTIYF TGTGCCAGCACTAAAAAGGGCTTGACAGGGGGAGGAAACACCATATATTTT
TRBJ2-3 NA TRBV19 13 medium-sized CASSRAQSDTQYF TGTGCCAGTAGTCGAGCTCAGTCGGATACGCAGTATTTT
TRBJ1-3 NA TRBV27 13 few CASSSLSGNTIYF TGTGCCAGCAGTTCCCTCTCTGGAAACACCATATATTTT
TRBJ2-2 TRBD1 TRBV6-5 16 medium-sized CASRKEDRGFSGELFF TGTGCCAGCAGGAAGGAGGACAGGGGGTTCAGCGGGGAGCTGTTTTTT
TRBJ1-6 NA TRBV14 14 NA CASSQVSGYSPLHF TGTGCCAGCAGCCAAGTTTCCGGGTATTCACCCCTCCACTTT
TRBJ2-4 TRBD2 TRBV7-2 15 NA CASSLVSLAGSLQYF TGTGCCAGCAGCTTAGTTAGTCTAGCGGGGTCGCTTCAGTACTTC
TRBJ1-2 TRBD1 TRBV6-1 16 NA CASKWGTELIIYGYTF TGTGCCAGCAAGTGGGGGACAGAACTCATTATCTATGGCTACACCTTC
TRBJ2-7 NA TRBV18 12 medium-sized CASSLSSYEQYF TGTGCCAGCTCACTCTCCTCCTACGAGCAGTACTTC
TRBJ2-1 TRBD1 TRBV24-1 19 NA CATSEPGQGGRVAYNEQFF TGTGCCACCAGTGAACCCGGACAGGGGGGGCGCGTCGCCTACAATGAGCAGTTCTTC
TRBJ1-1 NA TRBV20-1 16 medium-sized CSAREGVDRKGTEAFF TGCAGTGCTAGAGAGGGGGTTGACAGGAAGGGCACTGAAGCTTTCTTT
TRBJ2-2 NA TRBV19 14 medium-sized CASSISPGSGELFF TGTGCCAGTAGTATCTCTCCTGGATCCGGGGAGCTGTTTTTT
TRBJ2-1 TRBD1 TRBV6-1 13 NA CASSRQGVNEQFF TGTGCCAGCAGCAGACAGGGGGTGAATGAGCAGTTCTTC
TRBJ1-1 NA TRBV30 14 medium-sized CAWNWGSLGTEAFF TGTGCCTGGAATTGGGGCAGTTTGGGCACTGAAGCTTTCTTT
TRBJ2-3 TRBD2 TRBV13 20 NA CASSLNSYRTSGDYTDTQYF TGTGCCAGCAGCCTAAACTCATACCGGACTAGCGGGGACTACACAGATACGCAGTATTTT
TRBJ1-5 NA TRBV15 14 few CATSPWDTYQPQHF TGTGCCACCAGCCCCTGGGACACTTATCAGCCCCAGCATTTT
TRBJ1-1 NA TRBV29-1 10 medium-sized CSATNTEAFF TGCAGCGCGACGAACACTGAAGCTTTCTTT
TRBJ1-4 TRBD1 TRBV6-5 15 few CASSTTGQGSEKLFF TGTGCCAGCAGTACGACCGGACAGGGGAGTGAAAAACTGTTTTTT
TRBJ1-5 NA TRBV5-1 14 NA CASSPGTENQPQHF TGCGCCAGCAGCCCCGGGACGGAGAATCAGCCCCAGCATTTT
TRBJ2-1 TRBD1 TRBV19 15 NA CASSFRQGVSNEQFF TGTGCCAGTAGTTTCAGACAGGGAGTCTCCAATGAGCAGTTCTTC
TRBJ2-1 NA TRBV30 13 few CAWSRDGYNEQFF TGTGCCTGGAGCCGGGACGGATACAATGAGCAGTTCTTC
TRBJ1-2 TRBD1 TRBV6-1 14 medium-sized CASSGGQGVYGYTF TGTGCCAGCAGTGGAGGACAGGGAGTGTATGGCTACACCTTC
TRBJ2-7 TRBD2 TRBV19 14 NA CASSMLAGADEQYF TGTGCCAGTAGTATGCTAGCGGGAGCTGACGAGCAGTACTTC
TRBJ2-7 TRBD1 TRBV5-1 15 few CASRAPGQGPYEQYF TGCGCCAGCAGGGCACCGGGACAGGGGCCCTACGAGCAGTACTTC
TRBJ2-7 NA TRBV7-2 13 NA CASSEDFHYEQYF TGTGCCAGCAGTGAGGACTTTCACTACGAGCAGTACTTC
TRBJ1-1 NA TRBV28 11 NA CASSLRWRAFF TGTGCCAGCAGTTTACGCTGGAGAGCTTTCTTT
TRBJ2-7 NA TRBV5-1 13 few CASSFAPRFEQYF TGCGCCAGCAGCTTTGCCCCTCGGTTCGAGCAGTACTTC
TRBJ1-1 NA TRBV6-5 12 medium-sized CASSPRWGSAFF TGTGCCAGCAGTCCTCGTTGGGGTTCAGCTTTCTTT
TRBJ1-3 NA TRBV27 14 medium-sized CASSYGGPGNTIYF TGTGCCAGCAGTTATGGGGGGCCAGGAAACACCATATATTTT
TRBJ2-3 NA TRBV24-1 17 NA CATSDRPGRGGTDTQYF TGTGCCACCAGTGATCGCCCGGGCAGGGGTGGCACAGATACGCAGTATTTT
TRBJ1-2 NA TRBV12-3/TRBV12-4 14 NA CASSPLSSNYGYTF TGTGCCAGCAGTCCACTATCTAGTAACTATGGCTACACCTTC
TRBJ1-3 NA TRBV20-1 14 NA CSASPAGSGNTIYF TGCAGTGCTAGTCCCGCCGGCTCTGGAAACACCATATATTTT
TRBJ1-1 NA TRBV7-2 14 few CASSPRDKNTEAFF TGTGCCAGCAGCCCCCGGGACAAGAACACTGAAGCTTTCTTT
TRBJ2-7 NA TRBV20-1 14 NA CSALKGQSPLEQYF TGCAGTGCCCTTAAGGGGCAGAGCCCGCTCGAGCAGTACTTC
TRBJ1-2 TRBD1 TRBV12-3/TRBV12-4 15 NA CASSRGQGALYGYTF TGTGCCAGCAGCCGGGGACAGGGGGCTCTCTATGGCTACACCTTC
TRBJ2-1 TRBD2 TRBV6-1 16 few CASSEAAGGPGNEQFF TGTGCCAGCAGTGAAGCCGCGGGGGGGCCTGGCAATGAGCAGTTCTTC
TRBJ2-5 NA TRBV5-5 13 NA CASSLGLWETQYF TGTGCCAGCAGCTTGGGCCTCTGGGAGACCCAGTACTTC
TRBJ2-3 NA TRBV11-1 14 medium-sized CASRAKGDTDTQYF TGTGCCAGCAGAGCGAAAGGAGACACAGATACGCAGTATTTT
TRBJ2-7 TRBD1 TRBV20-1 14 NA CSARGQGDSYEQYF TGCAGTGCTAGGGGACAGGGGGACTCCTACGAGCAGTACTTC